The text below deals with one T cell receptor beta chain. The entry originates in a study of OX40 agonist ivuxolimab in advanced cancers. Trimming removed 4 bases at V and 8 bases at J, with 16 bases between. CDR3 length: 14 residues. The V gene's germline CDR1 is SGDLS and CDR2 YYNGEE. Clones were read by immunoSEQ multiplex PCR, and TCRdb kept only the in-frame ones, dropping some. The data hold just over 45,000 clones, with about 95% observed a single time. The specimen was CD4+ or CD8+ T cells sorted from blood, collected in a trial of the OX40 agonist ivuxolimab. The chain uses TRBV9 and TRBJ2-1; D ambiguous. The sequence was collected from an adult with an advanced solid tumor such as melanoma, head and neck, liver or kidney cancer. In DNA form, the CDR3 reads TGTGCCAGCAGCCCCTCCGGGCCTGGGGATGAGCAGTTCTTC. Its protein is CASSPSGPGDEQFF.